A few counts support the clone carrying this T cell receptor (beta chain). Amplification of TCR beta CDR3 regions used RNA as the template. First-round RT-PCR targeting the TCR CDR3 was performed with the HTBI primer set. MiXCR, applied by TCRdb to the multiplex PCR reads, yields one record per CDR3 protein. The data show 300,000 to 500,000 distinct CDR3 sequences, 15% seen once. The hyperthyroidism patients had all been newly diagnosed, and their disease duration was under 2 months. Their ages ranged from 18 to 65 years. The sample originates from a study of T cells in Graves' hyperthyroidism and ophthalmopathy. Specimen: blood. The clonotype comes from a woman aged 30 to 39 with Graves' hyperthyroidism.

CDR3 nucleotides: TGCAGTGCTAGCACAGGGGGCTCTGGGGCCAACGTCCTGACTTTC. It yields the protein CSASTGGSGANVLTF. The J gene is TRBJ2-6, the V gene TRBV20-1; 8 nucleotides align to TRBD1. With V trimmed by 3 bases and J by 0 bases, 1 base remained unmatched. Germline CDR1 reads DFQATT; CDR2 reads SNEGSKA (reference sequence). This CDR3 is 15 amino acids long.